This T cell receptor beta chain was sequenced for a study of regulatory T cells in long-lasting Graves disease. From germline, CDR1 is SGHNT and CDR2 YENEEA. The CDR3 contains 15 residues. J lost 9 bases, V lost 2 bases, and 10 bases had no gene match. With iRepertoire HTBI primers and Arm-PCR of CDR3 regions, TCR beta libraries were built. TCRdb processed the multiplex PCR reads anew with MiXCR; each CDR3 protein has one entry. The sample lists a few hundred thousand distinct CDR3 sequences, 12% occurring once. Indicated time point: newly diagnosed GD, antithyroid drugs for less than 3 months. The TCR library was made from RNA extracted from PBMCs. A few counts support this clonotype. Another study also made use of these data, one on T cells in Graves' hyperthyroidism and ophthalmopathy.

The chain joins TRBV11-3 to TRBJ2-1; TRBD2 matches 7 bases. The sequences come from peripheral blood mononuclear cells (PBMCs), collected at new diagnosis, from a patient treated with antithyroid drugs. This clonotype was obtained from a woman between 18 and 29 years old with Graves disease. CDR3 residues: CASSLYGGSRGEQFF. The CDR3 bases are TGTGCCAGCAGCTTATACGGCGGGAGTAGGGGTGAGCAGTTCTTC.